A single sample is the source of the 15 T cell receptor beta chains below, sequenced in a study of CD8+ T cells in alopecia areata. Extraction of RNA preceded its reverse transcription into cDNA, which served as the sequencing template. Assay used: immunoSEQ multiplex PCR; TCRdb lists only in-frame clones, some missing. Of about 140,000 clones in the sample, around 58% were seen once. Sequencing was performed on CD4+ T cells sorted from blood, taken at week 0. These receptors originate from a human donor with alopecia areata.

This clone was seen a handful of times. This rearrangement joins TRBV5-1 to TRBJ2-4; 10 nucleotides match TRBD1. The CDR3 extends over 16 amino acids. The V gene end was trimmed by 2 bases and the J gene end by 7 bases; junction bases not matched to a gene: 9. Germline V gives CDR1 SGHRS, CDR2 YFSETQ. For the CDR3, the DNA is TGCGCCAGCAGCTTAATGACAGGGGGCGCGATGAACATTCAGTACTTC. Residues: CASSLMTGGAMNIQYF.

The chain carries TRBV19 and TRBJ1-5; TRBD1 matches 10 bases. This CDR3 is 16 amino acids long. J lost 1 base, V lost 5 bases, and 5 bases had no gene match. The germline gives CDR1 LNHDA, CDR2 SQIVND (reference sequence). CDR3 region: CASSSPDRGSNQPQHF. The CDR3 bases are TGTGCCAGTAGTTCTCCGGACAGGGGGAGCAATCAGCCCCAGCATTTT.

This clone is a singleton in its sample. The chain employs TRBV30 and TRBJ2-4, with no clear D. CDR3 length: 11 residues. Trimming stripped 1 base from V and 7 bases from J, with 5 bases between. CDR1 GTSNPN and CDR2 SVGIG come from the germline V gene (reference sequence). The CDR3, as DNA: TGTGCCTGGAGTGGGGCTAACATTCAGTACTTC. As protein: CAWSGANIQYF.

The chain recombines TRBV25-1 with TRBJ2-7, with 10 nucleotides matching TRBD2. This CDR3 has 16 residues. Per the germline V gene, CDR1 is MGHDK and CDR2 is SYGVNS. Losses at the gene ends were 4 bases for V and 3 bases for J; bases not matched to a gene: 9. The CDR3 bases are TGTGCCAGCAGTGGATCTTATTCTAGCGGGGGCTACGAGCAGTACTTC. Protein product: CASSGSYSSGGYEQYF.

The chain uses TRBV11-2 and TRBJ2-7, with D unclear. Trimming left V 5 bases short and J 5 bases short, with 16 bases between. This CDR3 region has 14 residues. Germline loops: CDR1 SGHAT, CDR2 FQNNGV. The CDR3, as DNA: TGTGCCAGCAGCCCTAGGGCGGCCTCAGACGAGCAGTACTTC. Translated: CASSPRAASDEQYF.

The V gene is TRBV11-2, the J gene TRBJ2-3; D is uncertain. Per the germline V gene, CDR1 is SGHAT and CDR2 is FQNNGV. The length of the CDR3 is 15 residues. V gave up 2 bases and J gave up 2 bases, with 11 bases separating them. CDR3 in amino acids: CASSLWLVNTDTQYF. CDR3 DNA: TGTGCCAGCAGCTTATGGCTGGTGAACACAGATACGCAGTATTTT.

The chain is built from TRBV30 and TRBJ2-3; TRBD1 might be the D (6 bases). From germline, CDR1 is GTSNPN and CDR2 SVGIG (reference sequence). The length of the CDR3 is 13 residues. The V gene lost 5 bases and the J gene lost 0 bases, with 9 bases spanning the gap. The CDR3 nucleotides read TGTGCCTGGGGAACAGGGAGCACAGATACGCAGTATTTT. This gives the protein CAWGTGSTDTQYF.

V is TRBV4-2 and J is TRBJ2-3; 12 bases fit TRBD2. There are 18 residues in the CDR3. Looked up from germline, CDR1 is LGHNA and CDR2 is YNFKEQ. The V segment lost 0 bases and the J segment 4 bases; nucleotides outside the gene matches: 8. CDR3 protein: CASSQDQASGGVADTQYF. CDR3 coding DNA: TGTGCCAGCAGCCAAGATCAGGCTAGCGGGGGGGTGGCAGATACGCAGTATTTT.

The DNA for the CDR3 is TGCGCCAGCAGCCTATCACAGGGGTACGAGCAGTACTTC. It translates to CASSLSQGYEQYF. V usage is TRBV4-1 and J usage is TRBJ2-7, with 7 bases fitting TRBD1. With 4 bases clipped from V and 4 bases from J, the junction kept 4 bases outside the gene matches. The CDR3 consists of 13 residues. Per the germline V gene, CDR1 is MGHRA and CDR2 is YSYEKL.

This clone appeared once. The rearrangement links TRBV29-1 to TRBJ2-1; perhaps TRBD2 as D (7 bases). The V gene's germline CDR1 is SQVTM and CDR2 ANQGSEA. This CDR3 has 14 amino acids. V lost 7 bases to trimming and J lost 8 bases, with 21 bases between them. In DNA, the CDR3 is TGCAGCGCCGGGGGGCCGTCTTGGAGAGATGAGCAGTTCTTC. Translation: CSAGGPSWRDEQFF.

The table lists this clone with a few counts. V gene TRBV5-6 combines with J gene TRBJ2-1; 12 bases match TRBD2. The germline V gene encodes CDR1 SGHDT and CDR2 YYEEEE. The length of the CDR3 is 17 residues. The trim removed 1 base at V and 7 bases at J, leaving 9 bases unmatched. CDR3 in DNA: TGTGCCAGCAGCTTGTCCTCCCTAGCGGGGGGGCAAAATGAGCAGTTCTTC. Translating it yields CASSLSSLAGGQNEQFF.

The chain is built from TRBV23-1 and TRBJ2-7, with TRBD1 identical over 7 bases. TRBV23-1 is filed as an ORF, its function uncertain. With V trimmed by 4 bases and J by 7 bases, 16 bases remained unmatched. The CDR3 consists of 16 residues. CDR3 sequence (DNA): TGCGCCAGCAGTCCTCTGCCAGGGGGTATAACGGGGGAGCAGTACTTC. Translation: CASSPLPGGITGEQYF.

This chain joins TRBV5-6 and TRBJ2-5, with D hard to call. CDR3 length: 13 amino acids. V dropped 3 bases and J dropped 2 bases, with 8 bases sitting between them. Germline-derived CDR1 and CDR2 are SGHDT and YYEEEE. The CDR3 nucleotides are TGTGCCAGCAGCTGGGTCAGACAAGAGACCCAGTACTTC. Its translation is CASSWVRQETQYF.

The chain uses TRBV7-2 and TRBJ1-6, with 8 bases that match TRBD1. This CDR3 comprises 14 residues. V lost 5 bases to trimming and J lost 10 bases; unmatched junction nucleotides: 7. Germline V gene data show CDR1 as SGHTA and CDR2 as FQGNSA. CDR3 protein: CASSARQGMSPLHF. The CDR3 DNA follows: TGTGCCAGCAGCGCCCGACAGGGGATGTCACCCCTCCACTTT. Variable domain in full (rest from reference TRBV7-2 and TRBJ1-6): GAGVSQSPSNKVTEKGKDVELRCDPISGHTALYWYRQSLGQGLEFLIYFQGNSAPDKSGLPSDRFSAERTGGSVSTLTIQRTQQEDSAVYLCASSARQGMSPLHFGNGTRLTVT.

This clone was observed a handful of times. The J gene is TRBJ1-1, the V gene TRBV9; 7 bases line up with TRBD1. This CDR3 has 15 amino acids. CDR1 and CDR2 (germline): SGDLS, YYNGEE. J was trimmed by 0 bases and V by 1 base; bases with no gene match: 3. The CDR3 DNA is TGTGCCAGCAGCGTAACTGGGACAGTGAACACTGAAGCTTTCTTT. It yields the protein CASSVTGTVNTEAFF.